The clone carrying this T cell receptor (beta chain) was detected only once. With 2 bases clipped from V and 10 bases from J, the junction kept 5 bases outside the gene matches. Germline CDR1 reads SGHVS; CDR2 reads FNYEAQ. This CDR3 has 13 amino acids. The sample originates from a study of cytotoxic CD8 clonotypes in ibrutinib-treated CLL. Overall study context: Researchers reported 11 relapsed/refractory and roughly 15 treatment-naive patients, under 18 of them IGHV unmutated.

Sequencing used immunoSEQ multiplex PCR; TCRdb keeps in-frame clones, though not all of them. The table lists about 200,000 clones, more than 75% of them singletons. The sequence derives from a human donor with chronic lymphocytic leukemia. The gene calls are TRBV7-6 and TRBJ2-1; 7 nucleotides line up with TRBD2. The source material was PBMCs, sampled after 12 months of ibrutinib treatment. For the CDR3, the DNA is TGTGCCAGCAGCTTATCGGTGGGAGGGGAGCAGTTCTTC. This translates into CASSLSVGGEQFF.